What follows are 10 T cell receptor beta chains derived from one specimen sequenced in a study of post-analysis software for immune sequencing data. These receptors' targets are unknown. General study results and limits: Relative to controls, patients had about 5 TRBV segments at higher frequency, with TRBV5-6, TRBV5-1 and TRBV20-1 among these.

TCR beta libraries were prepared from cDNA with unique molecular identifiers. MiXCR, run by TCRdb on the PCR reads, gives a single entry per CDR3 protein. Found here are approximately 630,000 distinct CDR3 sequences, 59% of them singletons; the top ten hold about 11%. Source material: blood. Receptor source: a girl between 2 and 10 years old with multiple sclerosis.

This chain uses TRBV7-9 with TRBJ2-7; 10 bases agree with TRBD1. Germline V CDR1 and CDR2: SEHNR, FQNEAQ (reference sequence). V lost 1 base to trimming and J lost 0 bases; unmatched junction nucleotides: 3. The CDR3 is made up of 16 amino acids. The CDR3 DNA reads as TGTGCCAGCAGCTTAGGCGGACAGGGGGACTCCTACGAGCAGTACTTC. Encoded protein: CASSLGGQGDSYEQYF.

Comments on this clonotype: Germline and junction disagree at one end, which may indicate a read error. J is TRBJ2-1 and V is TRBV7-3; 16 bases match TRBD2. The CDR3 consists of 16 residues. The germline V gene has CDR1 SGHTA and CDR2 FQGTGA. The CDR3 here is CTSSRLGLAGGGEQFF. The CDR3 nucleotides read TGTACCAGCAGCCGCCTGGGACTAGCGGGAGGGGGTGAGCAGTTCTTC.

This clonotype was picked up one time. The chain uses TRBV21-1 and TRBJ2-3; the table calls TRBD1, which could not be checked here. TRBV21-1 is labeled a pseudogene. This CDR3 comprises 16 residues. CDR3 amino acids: CASSEGHSEGPDTQYF. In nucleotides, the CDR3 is TGTGCCAGCAGCGAGGGACATTCGGAGGGCCCAGATACGCAGTATTTT.

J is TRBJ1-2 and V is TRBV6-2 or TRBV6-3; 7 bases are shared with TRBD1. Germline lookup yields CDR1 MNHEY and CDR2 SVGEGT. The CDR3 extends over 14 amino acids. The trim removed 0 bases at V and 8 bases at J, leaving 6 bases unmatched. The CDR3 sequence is CASSYSMTGRGYTF. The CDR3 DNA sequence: TGTGCCAGCAGTTACTCCATGACAGGGCGGGGCTACACCTTC.

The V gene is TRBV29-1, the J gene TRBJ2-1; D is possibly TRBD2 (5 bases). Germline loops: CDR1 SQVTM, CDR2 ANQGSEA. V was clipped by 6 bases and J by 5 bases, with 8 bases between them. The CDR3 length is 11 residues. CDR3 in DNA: TGCAGCGTGAGCGGCAACAATGAGCAGTTCTTC. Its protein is CSVSGNNEQFF.

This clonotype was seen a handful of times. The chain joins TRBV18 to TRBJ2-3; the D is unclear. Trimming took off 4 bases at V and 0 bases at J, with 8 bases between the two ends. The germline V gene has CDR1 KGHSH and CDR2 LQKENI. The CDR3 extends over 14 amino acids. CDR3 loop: CASSLTYSTDTQYF. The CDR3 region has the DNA TGTGCCAGCTCACTCACCTATAGCACAGATACGCAGTATTTT. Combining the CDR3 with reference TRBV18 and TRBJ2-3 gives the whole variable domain NAGVMQNPRHLVRRRGQEARLRCSPMKGHSHVYWYRQLPEEGLKFMVYLQKENIIDESGMPKERFSAEFPKEGPSILRIQQVVRGDSAAYFCASSLTYSTDTQYFGPGTRLTVL.

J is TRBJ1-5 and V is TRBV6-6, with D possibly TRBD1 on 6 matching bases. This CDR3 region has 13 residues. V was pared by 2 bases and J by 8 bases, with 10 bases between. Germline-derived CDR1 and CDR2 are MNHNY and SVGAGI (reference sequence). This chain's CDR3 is CASSYDRREPQHF. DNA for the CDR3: TGTGCCAGCAGTTACGACAGGAGAGAGCCCCAGCATTTT.

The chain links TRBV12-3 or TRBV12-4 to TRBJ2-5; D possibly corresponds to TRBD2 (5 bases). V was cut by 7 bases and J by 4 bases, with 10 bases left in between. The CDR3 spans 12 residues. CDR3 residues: CASTWAGETQYF. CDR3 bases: TGTGCCAGCACCTGGGCGGGAGAGACCCAGTACTTC.

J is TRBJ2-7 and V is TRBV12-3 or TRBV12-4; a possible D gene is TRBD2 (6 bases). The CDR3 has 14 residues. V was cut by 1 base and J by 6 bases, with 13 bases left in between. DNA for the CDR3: TGTGCCAGCAGTTTAGGTCTAGCGTGGGGCGAGCAGTACTTC. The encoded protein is CASSLGLAWGEQYF.

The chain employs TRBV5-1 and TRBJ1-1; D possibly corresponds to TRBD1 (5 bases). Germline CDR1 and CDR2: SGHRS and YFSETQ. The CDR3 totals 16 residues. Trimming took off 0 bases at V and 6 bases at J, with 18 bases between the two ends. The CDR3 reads CASSLARRGPPPEAFF. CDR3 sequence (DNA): TGCGCCAGCAGCTTGGCTCGTAGGGGCCCACCACCTGAAGCTTTCTTT.